This T cell receptor (beta chain) originates from a study of T-cell memory formation after mild COVID-19. Germline CDR1 and CDR2: SEHNR and FQNEAQ (reference sequence). V was pared by 4 bases and J by 9 bases, with 19 bases between. This CDR3 region has 15 residues. TCRdb processed the 5' RACE reads anew with MiXCR; each CDR3 protein has one entry. Of about 400,000 distinct CDR3 sequences detected, about 22% appear once; the ten largest clones hold around 13%. The source is an adult woman who had mild COVID-19 (a few samples of this study predate the infection). Cell type and time point are not known. The rearrangement uses TRBV7-9 and TRBJ2-1; D possibly corresponds to TRBD2 (6 bases). Sequenced: PBMCs or a T cell subset sorted from them (not recorded which). This CDR3 reads CASSSPRGQGAEQFF. CDR3 in DNA: TGTGCCAGCAGCTCCCCGCGGGGTCAGGGCGCTGAGCAGTTCTTC. Full variable domain (missing parts from reference TRBV7-9 and TRBJ2-1): DTGVSQNPRHKITKRGQNVTFRCDPISEHNRLYWYRQTLGQGPEFLTYFQNEAQLEKSRLLSDRFSAERPKGSFSTLEIQRTEQGDSAMYLCASSSPRGQGAEQFFGPGTRLTVL.